This T cell receptor (beta chain) was recovered during a study of blood T cells in healthy people across ages. This clonotype has more than one count but fewer than ten. The antigen is undetermined. It was with a sample-barcoded 5' primer and a J-beta primer mix that a second PCR of roughly 7 to 12 cycles was run. TCRdb used MiXCR to reprocess the 5' RACE reads, holding one entry per CDR3 protein. The table shows about 1.7 million distinct CDR3 sequences, with under 30% occurring only once. General study points: No one knew whether donors had CMV, which possibly confounded expanded clonotype changes.

The CDR3 is 14 amino acids. V lost 4 bases, J lost 0 bases, and 10 bases lay in between. Germline assignment: CDR1 SGHRS and CDR2 YFSETQ. This receptor was taken from a young woman in good health. The specimen sequenced was blood. The J gene is TRBJ1-1, the V gene TRBV5-1; D gene unclear. The CDR3 DNA reads as TGCGCCAGCAGCCAGGCTTCGGTGAACACTGAAGCTTTCTTT. Its protein product is CASSQASVNTEAFF.